This section outlines one T cell receptor beta chain sequence together with its context. This sample was taken from a study of cytomegalovirus exposure and HLA in healthy donors. CDR1 is SGHRS and CDR2 is YFSETQ in the germline V gene. This CDR3 is 17 amino acids long. J was trimmed by 1 base and V by 0 bases; bases with no gene match: 4. It was with 60 Vbeta and 13 Jbeta primers that the PCR ran. Method: immunoSEQ multiplex PCR; TCRdb's copy keeps in-frame clones and lacks some. The sample spans approximately 120,000 clones; the ten largest clones claim approximately 1%. Sequenced input: PBMCs. This clonotype was obtained from a man younger than 30 in good health and CMV-seronegative. The rearrangement joins TRBV5-1 to TRBJ2-3, with 11 bases lining up with TRBD2. The CDR3: CASSLEGLAAGTDTQYF. In nucleotides, the CDR3 is TGCGCCAGCAGCTTGGAGGGACTAGCGGCGGGCACAGATACGCAGTATTTT.